Below, 30 T cell receptor beta chains from the same sample are listed, as sequenced in a study of blood T cells in healthy people across ages. Primed by a sample-barcoded 5' primer and a J-beta primer mix, a second PCR proceeded for about 6 to 11 cycles. From the 5' RACE reads, TCRdb called clonotypes with MiXCR, one entry per CDR3 protein. The data show over 1,500,000 distinct CDR3 sequences, roughly 52% seen once. Sequenced sample: blood. The source of these receptors is a woman between 40 and 50 years old in good health.

V gene TRBV3-1 combines with J gene TRBJ2-7, with D unclear. CDR3 length: 15 residues. Germline CDR1 and CDR2: LGHDT and YNNKEL (reference sequence). Trimming left V 1 base short and J 0 bases short, with 10 bases between. CDR3 protein: CASSQGNEYSYEQYF. The CDR3 region has the DNA TGTGCCAGCAGCCAAGGAAACGAGTACTCCTACGAGCAGTACTTC.

The rearrangement joins TRBV7-9 to TRBJ1-1, with unresolved D. The V and J ends lost 5 bases and 5 bases respectively, with 12 bases between them. The length of the CDR3 is 13 residues. The germline V gene encodes CDR1 SEHNR and CDR2 FQNEAQ (reference sequence). CDR3 in amino acids: CASSVTATTEAFF. In DNA, the CDR3 is TGTGCCAGCAGCGTAACGGCAACGACTGAAGCTTTCTTT.

The chain is built from TRBV11-2 and TRBJ1-4; D remains ambiguous. From germline, CDR1 is SGHAT and CDR2 FQNNGV. The CDR3 extends over 16 amino acids. V lost 1 base and J lost 8, with 17 bases in between. The DNA for the CDR3 is TGTGCCAGCAGCTTAGTGAAGGCCGTAACCCGAGAAAAACTGTTTTTT. This sequence encodes CASSLVKAVTREKLFF.

V usage is TRBV6-1 and J usage is TRBJ2-5; D not resolved. The V end lost 4 bases, the J end lost 11 bases, and 11 bases lay between the germline ends. The germline V gene has CDR1 MNHNS and CDR2 SASEGT. This CDR3 region has 11 residues. CDR3 sequence reads: CASSGTYKQYF. The CDR3 DNA follows: TGTGCCAGCAGTGGAACTTACAAGCAGTACTTC.

This chain uses TRBV4-3 with TRBJ2-5; TRBD2 matches at 8 bases. After removal of 3 bases from V and 5 bases from J, the junction contained 5 bases not matched to a gene. In germline, CDR1 is LGHNA, CDR2 YSLEER. The CDR3 consists of 14 residues. This CDR3 reads CASSHGGARETQYF. In DNA, the CDR3 is TGCGCCAGCAGCCACGGGGGGGCCAGGGAGACCCAGTACTTC.

This chain links TRBV7-9 with TRBJ2-3; D may be TRBD2 (6 bases). Germline lookup yields CDR1 SEHNR and CDR2 FQNEAQ (reference sequence). V lost 7 bases and J 2 bases, leaving 22 bases between the germline ends. There are 17 residues in the CDR3. The CDR3 is CASKNAGRRPDTDTQYF. CDR3 coding DNA: TGTGCCAGCAAAAACGCGGGACGCCGGCCTGACACAGATACGCAGTATTTT.

The rearrangement links TRBV9 to TRBJ1-2; D possibly corresponds to TRBD1 (6 bases). The germline CDR1 and CDR2 sequences are SGDLS and YYNGEE. This CDR3 has 16 residues. The V end was cut by 3 bases, the J end by 3 bases, with 18 bases between. The DNA of the CDR3 is TGTGCCAGCAGCGCCCCACTAGGGGGGGTCCACTATGGCTACACCTTC. Translation: CASSAPLGGVHYGYTF.

This clonotype was seen a few times. The gene calls are TRBV27 and TRBJ2-3; tentatively, D is TRBD1 or TRBD2 (5 bases each). V was clipped by 6 bases and J by 2 bases, with 21 bases between them. Germline CDR1 and CDR2: MNHEY and SMNVEV (reference sequence). The CDR3 runs to 17 residues. The CDR3 spells CASSQRGPRFLTDTQYF. The CDR3 DNA sequence: TGTGCCAGCAGCCAAAGGGGACCGAGGTTTCTCACAGATACGCAGTATTTT.

The genes are TRBV11-2 and TRBJ2-3; TRBD2 aligns across 9 bases. J lost 4 bases, V lost 2 bases, and 7 bases had no gene match. The CDR3 consists of 16 residues. Germline-derived CDR1 and CDR2 are SGHAT and FQNNGV. The CDR3 DNA reads TGTGCCAGCAGCTTAACGGCTAGCGGGGTCGCAGATACGCAGTATTTT. Amino acids: CASSLTASGVADTQYF.

This clonotype has just one count. The CDR3 DNA reads as TGTGCCAGCAGCCCTTCCCCCCCGACTATCCAAGAGACCCAGTACTTC. Translation: CASSPSPPTIQETQYF. The chain combines TRBV7-2 with TRBJ2-5; D is possibly TRBD2 (5 bases). Per germline, CDR1 SGHTA and CDR2 FQGNSA. This CDR3 region has 16 residues. Trimming left V 5 bases short and J 1 base short, with 17 bases between.

V is TRBV4-2 and J is TRBJ2-3; 10 positions agree with TRBD2. V lost 1 base, J lost 6 bases, and 10 bases stayed unmatched. The CDR3 consists of 17 residues. CDR1 is LGHNA and CDR2 is YNFKEQ in the germline V gene. In DNA form, the CDR3 reads TGTGCCAGCAGCCAAGGAACCAGCGGGGGGGCATCGGATACGCAGTATTTT. Translating gives CASSQGTSGGASDTQYF.

This chain uses TRBV20-1 with TRBJ2-3; 9 nucleotides line up with TRBD1. Germline values: CDR1 DFQATT, CDR2 SNEGSKA (reference sequence). The CDR3 length is 14 residues. CDR3 DNA sequence: TGCAGCGTAGGGGAGCGGACAGGGGCGGATACGCAGTATTTT. Residues: CSVGERTGADTQYF.

This clonotype was detected only a few times. This chain links TRBV6-5 with TRBJ1-2; D perhaps matches TRBD1 (6 bases). The CDR3 consists of 12 residues. Germline CDR1 and CDR2: MNHEY and SVGAGI. V lost 6 bases, J lost 7 bases, and 12 bases lay in between. CDR3 nucleotides: TGTGCCAGCAGGGCAGGGGATTTTGGCTACACCTTC. Translating gives CASRAGDFGYTF.

The V gene is TRBV5-1, the J gene TRBJ2-1; 10 bases match TRBD2. V lost 4 bases to trimming and J lost 3 bases; unmatched junction nucleotides: 10. Looked up from germline, CDR1 is SGHRS and CDR2 is YFSETQ. The CDR3 spans 17 residues. CDR3 nucleotides: TGCGCCAGCAGCCGCTCCGGGACTAGCGATTTCTACAATGAGCAGTTCTTC. Translated, it gives CASSRSGTSDFYNEQFF.

This clonotype was detected only a few times. The rearrangement joins TRBV24-1 to TRBJ2-5, with D unresolved. The CDR3 is 11 residues long. Germline V lookup: CDR1 KGHDR, CDR2 SFDVKD. Trimming removed 9 bases at V and 2 bases at J, with 6 bases between. This chain's CDR3 is CATAVQETQYF. Written as DNA, the CDR3 is TGTGCCACCGCAGTACAAGAGACCCAGTACTTC.

This clonotype was seen a few times. The J gene is TRBJ2-5, the V gene TRBV29-1; D unresolved. With 3 bases removed from V and 4 bases from J, the gap between germline ends came to 12 bases. The CDR3 loop spans 13 amino acids. Per the germline V gene, CDR1 is SQVTM and CDR2 is ANQGSEA. This chain's CDR3 is CSVDLAYGETQYF. CDR3 DNA: TGCAGCGTTGATCTTGCGTACGGAGAGACCCAGTACTTC.

This clonotype was observed many times. CDR3 protein: CASSLVLIRGAKNIQYF. The CDR3 coding sequence is TGTGCCAGCAGTTTAGTCCTTATTCGAGGAGCCAAAAACATTCAGTACTTC. This chain connects TRBV12-3 or TRBV12-4 to TRBJ2-4; the D is unclear. This CDR3 region has 17 residues. V was cut by 1 base and J by 0 bases, with 13 bases left in between.

Only a few counts were recorded for this clonotype. The chain recombines TRBV5-1 with TRBJ2-5; 7 nucleotides align to TRBD2. J lost 5 bases, V lost 1 base, and 8 bases had no gene match. Germline CDR1 SGHRS, CDR2 YFSETQ. The CDR3 extends over 15 amino acids. The CDR3, as DNA: TGCGCCAGCAGCTTGAAGGGAGGGGCCTTGGAGACCCAGTACTTC. Protein: CASSLKGGALETQYF.

V usage is TRBV5-6 and J usage is TRBJ2-6; D is unresolved. The CDR3 sequence is 15 residues long. Germline CDR1 is SGHDT and CDR2 is YYEEEE. The V end was cut by 4 bases, the J end by 0 bases, with 8 bases between. CDR3 coding DNA: TGTGCCAGCAGCCGGCCCCCCTCTGGGGCCAACGTCCTGACTTTC. It codes for CASSRPPSGANVLTF.

The table lists this clonotype with a few counts. The chain combines TRBV28 with TRBJ2-7, with TRBD2 as a possible D gene (5 bases). CDR3 length: 13 residues. CDR1 is MDHEN, CDR2 SYDVKM, per germline. Trimming cost V 3 bases and J 2 bases, with 8 bases left between them. Written as DNA, the CDR3 is TGTGCCAGCAGTTTTCAGAGGGCCTACGAGCAGTACTTC. It encodes CASSFQRAYEQYF.

The gene calls are TRBV20-1 and TRBJ2-1; 15 bases map to TRBD2. Trimming removed 1 base from V and 10 bases from J; junction bases left unmatched: 5. Per the germline V gene, CDR1 is DFQATT and CDR2 is SNEGSKA (reference sequence). The CDR3 is 15 residues long. CDR3 DNA: TGCAGTGCTAGAGCGTTCGGACTAGCGGGGGGGGAGCAGTTCTTC. Residues: CSARAFGLAGGEQFF.

The rearrangement joins TRBV9 to TRBJ2-1; unclear D gene. This CDR3 is 14 amino acids long. Germline loops: CDR1 SGDLS, CDR2 YYNGEE. The ends were cut back, 2 bases at V and 5 bases at J, with 11 bases in the middle. The CDR3: CASSVGWQNNEQFF. CDR3 nucleotides: TGTGCCAGCAGCGTTGGTTGGCAGAACAATGAGCAGTTCTTC.

The chain carries TRBV6-5 and TRBJ1-2; 7 bases line up with TRBD1. The CDR3 has 16 residues. The germline gives CDR1 MNHEY, CDR2 SVGAGI. V was clipped by 6 bases and J by 2 bases; unmatched bases: 12. Written as DNA, the CDR3 is TGTGCCAGCAGCCCAAGGACAGGAAACTTAAACTATGGCTACACCTTC. Its protein product is CASSPRTGNLNYGYTF.

The chain combines TRBV7-9 with TRBJ1-2, with 7 nucleotides matching TRBD1. V was pared by 5 bases and J by 7 bases, with 7 bases of the junction left unmatched. The CDR3 length is 13 residues. Germline V gene data show CDR1 as SEHNR and CDR2 as FQNEAQ (reference sequence). CDR3 residues: CASSQGGSVGYTF. CDR3 in DNA: TGTGCCAGCAGCCAGGGGGGTTCTGTTGGCTACACCTTC.

The chain uses TRBV9 and TRBJ2-3; D ambiguous. The CDR3 extends over 12 amino acids. The V and J ends lost 1 base and 5 bases respectively, with 5 bases between them. CDR1 and CDR2 from the germline V gene are SGDLS and YYNGEE. CDR3 DNA: TGTGCCAGCAGCGTATTAGGAGATACGCAGTATTTT. It specifies CASSVLGDTQYF.

CDR3 loop: CASRTGQRDNTEAFF. In DNA, the CDR3 is TGTGCCAGTAGAACGGGACAGCGAGACAACACTGAAGCTTTCTTT. V usage is TRBV25-1 and J usage is TRBJ1-1; TRBD1 agrees at 7 bases. V trimming: 9 bases; J trimming: 2 bases; junction bases outside the gene matches: 12. Germline values: CDR1 MGHDK, CDR2 SYGVNS. The CDR3 covers 15 residues.

The chain recombines TRBV7-8 with TRBJ2-1; a possible D gene is TRBD2 (5 bases). The J call may be mistaken, given a closer DNA end match to TRBJ2-7. CDR1 SGHVS and CDR2 FQNEAQ come from the germline V gene. This CDR3 is 16 amino acids long. The CDR3 DNA follows: TGTGCCAGCAGCTTACGGGAATCGAGCTCCTACAATGAGCAGTACTTC. Its translation: CASSLRESSSYNEQYF.

This clonotype was detected a few times. The chain joins TRBV3-1 to TRBJ2-1; tentative D call: TRBD2 (5 bases). The CDR3 extends over 13 amino acids. The germline gives CDR1 LGHDT, CDR2 YNNKEL (reference sequence). Trimming stripped 5 bases from V and 10 bases from J, with 15 bases between. The CDR3 spells CASSSPRDHEQFF. In nucleotides, the CDR3 is TGTGCCAGCAGCTCTCCGAGGGATCACGAGCAGTTCTTC.

The chain joins TRBV25-1 to TRBJ2-1, with 9 nucleotides matching TRBD1. The germline V gene has CDR1 MGHDK and CDR2 SYGVNS. The CDR3 sequence is 14 residues long. V gave up 3 bases and J gave up 6 bases; unmatched junction bases: 3. Here the CDR3 DNA reads TGTGCCAGCAGTGATGAGACAGGGGGCAATGAGCAGTTCTTC. Translated: CASSDETGGNEQFF.

This clonotype was counted a few times. The chain couples TRBV12-3 or TRBV12-4 to TRBJ2-7; the D gene is possibly TRBD1 (6 bases). The CDR3 is 15 residues long. V was clipped by 3 bases and J by 5 bases, with 17 bases between them. This chain's CDR3 is CASSFPARGEDEQYF. CDR3 bases: TGTGCCAGCAGTTTCCCTGCCAGGGGTGAGGACGAGCAGTACTTC.